This T cell receptor (beta chain) was obtained from a study of blood T cell repertoires in COVID-19. Study as a whole: The United States, Italy and Spain supplied acute and convalescent COVID-19 samples.

Germline CDR1 is DFQATT and CDR2 is SNEGSKA (reference sequence). This CDR3 comprises 11 residues. V was cut by 6 bases and J by 2 bases, with 8 bases left in between. Produced via immunoSEQ multiplex PCR; TCRdb's table is partial and in-frame only. This table holds about 180,000 clones, around 86% found once. The source is a man aged 50 or older with active or convalescent COVID-19. V gene TRBV20-1 combines with J gene TRBJ2-7; tentative D call: TRBD1 (6 bases). The source material was peripheral blood. The CDR3, as DNA: TGCAGTGCCCAGGGGACCTACGAGCAGTACTTC. As protein: CSAQGTYEQYF.